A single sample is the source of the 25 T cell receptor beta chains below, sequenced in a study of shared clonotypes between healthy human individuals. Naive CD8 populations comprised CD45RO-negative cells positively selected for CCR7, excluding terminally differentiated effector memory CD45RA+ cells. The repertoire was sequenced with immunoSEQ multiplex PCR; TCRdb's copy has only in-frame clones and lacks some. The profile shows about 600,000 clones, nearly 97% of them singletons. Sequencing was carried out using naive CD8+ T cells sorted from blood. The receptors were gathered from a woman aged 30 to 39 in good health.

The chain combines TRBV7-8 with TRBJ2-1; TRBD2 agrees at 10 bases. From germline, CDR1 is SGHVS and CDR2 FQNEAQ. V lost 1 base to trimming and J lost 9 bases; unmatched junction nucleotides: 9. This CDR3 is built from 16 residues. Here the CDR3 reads CASSLGRAGGFGEQFF. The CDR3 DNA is TGTGCCAGCAGCTTAGGTAGAGCGGGAGGGTTCGGTGAGCAGTTCTTC.

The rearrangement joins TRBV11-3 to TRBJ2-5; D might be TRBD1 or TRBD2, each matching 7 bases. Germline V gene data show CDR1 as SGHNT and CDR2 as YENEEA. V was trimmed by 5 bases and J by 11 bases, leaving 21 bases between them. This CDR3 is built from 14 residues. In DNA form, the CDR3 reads TGTGCCAGCAGCCCTCCTGGTCAGGGGGGGGAGCAGTACTTC. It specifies CASSPPGQGGEQYF.

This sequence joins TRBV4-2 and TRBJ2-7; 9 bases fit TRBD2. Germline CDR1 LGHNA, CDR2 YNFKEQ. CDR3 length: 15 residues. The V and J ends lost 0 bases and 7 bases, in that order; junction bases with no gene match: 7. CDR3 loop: CASSQDRGRAQEQYF. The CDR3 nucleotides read TGTGCCAGCAGCCAAGATCGCGGGAGGGCTCAAGAGCAGTACTTC.

In DNA form, the CDR3 reads TGTGCCAGCAGCTTGATGGATACGCAGTATTTT. Translated, it gives CASSLMDTQYF. V gene TRBV5-4 combines with J gene TRBJ2-3; D gene ambiguous. Germline V CDR1 and CDR2: SGHNT, YYREEE (reference sequence). The germline V and J ends were trimmed by 1 base and 6 bases, with 3 bases remaining between them. CDR3 size: 11 residues. Combining the CDR3 with reference TRBV5-4 and TRBJ2-3 gives the whole variable domain ETGVTQSPTHLIKTRGQQVTLRCSSQSGHNTVSWYQQALGQGPQFIFQYYREEENGRGNFPPRFSGLQFPNYSSELNVNALELDDSALYLCASSLMDTQYFGPGTRLTVL.

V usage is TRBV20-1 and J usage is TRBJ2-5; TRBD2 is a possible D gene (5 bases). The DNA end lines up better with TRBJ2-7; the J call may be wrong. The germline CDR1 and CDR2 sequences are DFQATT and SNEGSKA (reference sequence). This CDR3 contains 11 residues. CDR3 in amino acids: CSAGPADEQYF. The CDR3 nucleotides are TGCAGTGCTGGGCCAGCGGACGAGCAGTACTTC.

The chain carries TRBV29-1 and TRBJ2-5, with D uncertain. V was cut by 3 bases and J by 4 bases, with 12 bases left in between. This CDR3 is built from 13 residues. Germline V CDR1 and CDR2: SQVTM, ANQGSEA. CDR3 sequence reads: CSVDIGLGETQYF. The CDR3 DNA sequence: TGCAGCGTTGATATCGGGCTCGGAGAGACCCAGTACTTC.

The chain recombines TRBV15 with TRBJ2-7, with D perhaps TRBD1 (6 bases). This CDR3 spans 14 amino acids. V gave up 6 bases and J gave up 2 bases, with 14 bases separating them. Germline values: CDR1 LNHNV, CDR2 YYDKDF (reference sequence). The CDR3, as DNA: TGTGCCACCAGGGAAGGCAGGGGCCCCTACGAGCAGTACTTC. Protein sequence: CATREGRGPYEQYF.

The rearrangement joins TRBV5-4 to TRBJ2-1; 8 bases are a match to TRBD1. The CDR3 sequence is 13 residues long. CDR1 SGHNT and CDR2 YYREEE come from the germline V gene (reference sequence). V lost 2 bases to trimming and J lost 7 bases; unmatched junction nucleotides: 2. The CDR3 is CASSFQGANEQFF. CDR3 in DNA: TGTGCCAGCAGCTTCCAGGGGGCGAATGAGCAGTTCTTC.

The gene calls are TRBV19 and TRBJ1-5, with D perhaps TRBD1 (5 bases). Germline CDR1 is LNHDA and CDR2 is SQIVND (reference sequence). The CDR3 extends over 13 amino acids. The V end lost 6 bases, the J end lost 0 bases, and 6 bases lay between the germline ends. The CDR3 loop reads CASRGLSNQPQHF. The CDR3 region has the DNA TGTGCCAGTAGGGGGCTTAGCAATCAGCCCCAGCATTTT.

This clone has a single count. The CDR3 here is CASSPQGEICRETQYF. The CDR3 coding sequence is TGTGCCAGCAGTCCCCAGGGAGAAATTTGCCGGGAGACCCAGTACTTC. The V call is TRBV2, the J call TRBJ2-5; the D call may be TRBD1 or TRBD2 (5 bases each). The CDR3 is 16 amino acids. Germline V gene sequence: CDR1 SNHLY, CDR2 FYNNEI. V lost 5 bases and J 5 bases, leaving 21 bases between the germline ends.

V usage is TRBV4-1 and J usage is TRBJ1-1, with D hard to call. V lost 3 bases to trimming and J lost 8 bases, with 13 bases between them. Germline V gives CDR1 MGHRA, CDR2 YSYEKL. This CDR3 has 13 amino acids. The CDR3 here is CASSHLTGNEAFF. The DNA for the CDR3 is TGCGCCAGCAGCCACTTAACGGGAAACGAAGCTTTCTTT.

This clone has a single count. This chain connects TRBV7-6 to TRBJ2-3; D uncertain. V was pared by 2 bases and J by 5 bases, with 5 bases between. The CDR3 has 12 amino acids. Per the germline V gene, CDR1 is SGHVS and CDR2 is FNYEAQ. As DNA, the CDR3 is TGTGCCAGCAGCTTATACATAGATACGCAGTATTTT. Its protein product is CASSLYIDTQYF.

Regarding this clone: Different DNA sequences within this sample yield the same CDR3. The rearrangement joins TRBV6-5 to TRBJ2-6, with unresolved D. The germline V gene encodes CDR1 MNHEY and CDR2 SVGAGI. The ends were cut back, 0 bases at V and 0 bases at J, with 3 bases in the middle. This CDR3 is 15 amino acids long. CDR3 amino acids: CASSYSLSGANVLTF. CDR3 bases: TGTGCCAGCAGTTACTCTCTCTCTGGGGCCAACGTCCTGACTTTC.

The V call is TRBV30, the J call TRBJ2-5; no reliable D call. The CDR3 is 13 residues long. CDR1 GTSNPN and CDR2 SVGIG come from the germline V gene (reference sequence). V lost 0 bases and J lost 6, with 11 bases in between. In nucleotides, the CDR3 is TGTGCCTGGAGTGTACTACCAGAAAAGACCCAGTACTTC. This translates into CAWSVLPEKTQYF.

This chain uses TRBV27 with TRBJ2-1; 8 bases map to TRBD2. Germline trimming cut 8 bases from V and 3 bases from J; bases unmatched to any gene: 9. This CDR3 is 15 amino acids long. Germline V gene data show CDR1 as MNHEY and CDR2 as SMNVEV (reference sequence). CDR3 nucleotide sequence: TGTGCCAGCCTAAAAGCGGGAGAGCTCTACAATGAGCAGTTCTTC. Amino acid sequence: CASLKAGELYNEQFF.

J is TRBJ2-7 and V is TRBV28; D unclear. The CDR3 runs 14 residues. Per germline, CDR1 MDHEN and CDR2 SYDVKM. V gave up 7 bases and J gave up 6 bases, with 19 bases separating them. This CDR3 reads CASIRPGYSGEQYF. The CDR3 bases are TGTGCCAGCATCCGCCCAGGTTATTCGGGCGAGCAGTACTTC.

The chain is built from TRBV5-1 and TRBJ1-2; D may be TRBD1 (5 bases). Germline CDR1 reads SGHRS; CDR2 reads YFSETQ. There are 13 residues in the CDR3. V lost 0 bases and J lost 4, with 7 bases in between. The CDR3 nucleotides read TGCGCCAGCAGCTTGGGAGGGGCCTATGGCTACACCTTC. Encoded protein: CASSLGGAYGYTF.

In nucleotides, the CDR3 is TGTGCCAGCAGAGGACAGGGGATCACCGGGGAGCTGTTTTTT. Translated, it gives CASRGQGITGELFF. The chain recombines TRBV6-1 with TRBJ2-2; 9 bases agree with TRBD1. The CDR3 length is 14 residues. Germline V gives CDR1 MNHNS, CDR2 SASEGT. The V gene end was trimmed by 6 bases and the J gene end by 4 bases; junction bases not matched to a gene: 3.

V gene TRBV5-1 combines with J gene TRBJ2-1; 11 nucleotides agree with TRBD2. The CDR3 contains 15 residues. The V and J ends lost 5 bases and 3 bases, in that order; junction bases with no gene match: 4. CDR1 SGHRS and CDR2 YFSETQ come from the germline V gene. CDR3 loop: CASSYSGRDYNEQFF. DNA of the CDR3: TGCGCCAGCAGTTATAGCGGGAGGGACTACAATGAGCAGTTCTTC.

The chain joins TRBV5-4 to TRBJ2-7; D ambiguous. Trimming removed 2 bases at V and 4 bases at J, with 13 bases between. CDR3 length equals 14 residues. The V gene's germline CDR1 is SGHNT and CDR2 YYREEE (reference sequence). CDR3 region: CASSLGLGIYEQYF. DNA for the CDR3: TGTGCCAGCAGCTTAGGCCTGGGTATTTACGAGCAGTACTTC.

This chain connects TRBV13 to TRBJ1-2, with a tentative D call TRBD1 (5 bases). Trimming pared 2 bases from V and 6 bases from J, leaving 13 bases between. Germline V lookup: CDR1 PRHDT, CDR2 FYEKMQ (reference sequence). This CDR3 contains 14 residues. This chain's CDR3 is CASSLSPGRDGYTF. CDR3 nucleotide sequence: TGTGCCAGCAGCTTATCACCAGGGAGGGATGGCTACACCTTC.

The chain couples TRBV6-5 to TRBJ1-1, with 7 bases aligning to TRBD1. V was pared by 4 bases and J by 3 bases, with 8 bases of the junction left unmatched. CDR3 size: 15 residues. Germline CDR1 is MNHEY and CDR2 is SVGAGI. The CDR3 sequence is CASSSLPRGDTEAFF. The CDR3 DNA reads TGTGCCAGCAGTTCCCTCCCCAGGGGGGACACTGAAGCTTTCTTT.

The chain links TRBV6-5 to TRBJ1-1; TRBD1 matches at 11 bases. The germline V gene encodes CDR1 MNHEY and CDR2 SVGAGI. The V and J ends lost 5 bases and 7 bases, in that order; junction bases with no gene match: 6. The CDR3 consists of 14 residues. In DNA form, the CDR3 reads TGTGCCAGCAGTCACGGGACAGGGGGAAGTGAAGCTTTCTTT. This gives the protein CASSHGTGGSEAFF.

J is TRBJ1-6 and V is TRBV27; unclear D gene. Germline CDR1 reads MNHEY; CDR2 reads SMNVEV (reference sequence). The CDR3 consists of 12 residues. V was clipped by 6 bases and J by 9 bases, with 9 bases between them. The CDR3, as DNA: TGTGCCAGCAGCTTAGTGGGTTCACCCCTCCACTTT. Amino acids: CASSLVGSPLHF.

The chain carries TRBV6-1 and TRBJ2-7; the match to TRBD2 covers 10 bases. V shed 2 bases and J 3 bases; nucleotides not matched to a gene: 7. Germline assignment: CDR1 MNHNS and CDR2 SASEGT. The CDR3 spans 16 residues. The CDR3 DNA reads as TGTGCCAGCAGTGAACTGTCTAGCGGGAGTCTCTACGAGCAGTACTTC. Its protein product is CASSELSSGSLYEQYF.